Listed here is a single T cell receptor beta chain. Per the germline V gene, CDR1 is SEHNR and CDR2 is FQNEAQ (reference sequence). The CDR3 loop spans 13 amino acids. Trimming took off 3 bases at V and 4 bases at J, with 9 bases between the two ends. The source of the sample is a study of shared clonotypes between healthy human individuals. Only CD45RO-negative cells positively selected for CCR7 counted as naive CD8 cells, so terminally differentiated effector memory CD45RA+ cells were excluded. The assay was immunoSEQ multiplex PCR, and TCRdb's table has in-frame clones only and misses some. Among about 2.1 million clones listed, 85% to 95% were seen once.

The V call is TRBV7-9, the J call TRBJ1-1; D remains ambiguous. This TCR derives from a man aged 18-30 years in good health. Some clones in this sample may be carry-over from other donors' samples. Sequenced: naive CD8+ T cells from PBMCs. This chain's CDR3 is CASSFPASTEAFF. CDR3 nucleotides: TGTGCCAGCAGCTTCCCAGCGAGCACTGAAGCTTTCTTT.